A single sample is the source of the 4 T cell receptor beta chains below, sequenced in a study of blood T cells in healthy people across ages. For the second PCR, which ran for about 7 to 12 cycles, a sample-barcoded 5' primer and a J-beta primer mix were used. TCRdb recomputed calls from the 5' RACE reads with MiXCR, one row per CDR3 protein. The data show more than 1,400,000 distinct CDR3 sequences, around 39% seen once. Specimen: blood. These receptors were collected from a woman aged 18-29 years in good health.

This clonotype was detected only a few times. The chain is built from TRBV6-2 or TRBV6-3 and TRBJ2-6; D perhaps matches TRBD2 (6 bases). The V and J ends lost 2 bases and 1 base respectively, with 18 bases between them. The length of the CDR3 is 19 residues. Per the germline V gene, CDR1 is MNHEY and CDR2 is SVGEGT. This CDR3 reads CASSYDAGSAPSGANVLTF. DNA for the CDR3: TGTGCCAGCAGTTACGACGCGGGATCTGCCCCGTCTGGGGCCAACGTCCTGACTTTC.

This clonotype was detected only a few times. This CDR3 is CASSPRGLAGDLSYNEQFF. CDR3 sequence (DNA): TGCGCCAGCAGCCCGAGAGGACTAGCGGGAGATCTCTCCTACAATGAGCAGTTCTTC. The chain links TRBV5-1 to TRBJ2-1; 13 nucleotides match TRBD2. V gave up 4 bases and J gave up 0 bases; unmatched junction bases: 10. Germline values: CDR1 SGHRS, CDR2 YFSETQ. The CDR3 spans 19 residues.

This clonotype turned up a few times. V gene TRBV27 combines with J gene TRBJ2-7; TRBD1 agrees at 10 bases. CDR3 length equals 15 residues. CDR1 is MNHEY, CDR2 SMNVEV, per germline (reference sequence). Trimming removed 2 bases from V and 4 bases from J; junction bases left unmatched: 5. CDR3 residues: CASSLLGTGDYEQYF. CDR3 DNA sequence: TGTGCCAGCAGTTTACTAGGGACAGGGGATTACGAGCAGTACTTC.

The chain recombines TRBV24-1 with TRBJ2-5, with 10 bases that match TRBD1. The CDR3 has 16 residues. The V gene's germline CDR1 is KGHDR and CDR2 SFDVKD. The V and J ends lost 1 base and 4 bases, in that order; junction bases with no gene match: 5. This CDR3 is CATSDFGTGALETQYF. CDR3 DNA sequence: TGTGCCACCAGTGATTTTGGGACAGGGGCTTTAGAGACCCAGTACTTC.